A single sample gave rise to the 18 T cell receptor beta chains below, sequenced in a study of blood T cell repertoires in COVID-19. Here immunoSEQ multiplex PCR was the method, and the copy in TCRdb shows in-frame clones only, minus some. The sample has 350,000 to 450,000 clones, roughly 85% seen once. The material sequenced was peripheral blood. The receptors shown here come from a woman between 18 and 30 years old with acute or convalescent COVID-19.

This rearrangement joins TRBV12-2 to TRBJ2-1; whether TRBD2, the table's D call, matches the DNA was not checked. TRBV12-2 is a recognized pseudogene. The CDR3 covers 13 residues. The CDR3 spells CASRLRALNEQFF. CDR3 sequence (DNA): TGTGCAAGTCGCTTAAGAGCTCTCAATGAGCAGTTCTTC.

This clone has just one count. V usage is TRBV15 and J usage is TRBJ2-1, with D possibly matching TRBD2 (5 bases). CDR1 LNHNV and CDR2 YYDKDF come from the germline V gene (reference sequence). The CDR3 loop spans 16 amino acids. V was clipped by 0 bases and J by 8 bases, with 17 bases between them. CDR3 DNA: TGTGCCACCAGCAGAGATACCGCGGAGGTGGTGGATGAGCAGTTCTTC. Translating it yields CATSRDTAEVVDEQFF.

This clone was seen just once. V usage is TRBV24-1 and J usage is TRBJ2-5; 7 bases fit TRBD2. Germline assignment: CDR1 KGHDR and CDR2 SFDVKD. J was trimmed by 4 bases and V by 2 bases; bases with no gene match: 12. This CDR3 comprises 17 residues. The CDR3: CATSDWSEGREGETQYF. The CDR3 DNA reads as TGTGCCACCAGTGATTGGTCGGAGGGCAGGGAGGGAGAGACCCAGTACTTC.

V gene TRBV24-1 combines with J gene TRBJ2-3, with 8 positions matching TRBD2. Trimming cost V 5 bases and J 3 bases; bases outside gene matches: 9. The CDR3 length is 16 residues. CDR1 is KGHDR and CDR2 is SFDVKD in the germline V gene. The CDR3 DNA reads TGTGCCACCAGTGTAAGCGGGAGAGTTAGAACAGATACGCAGTATTTT. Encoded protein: CATSVSGRVRTDTQYF.

The CDR3 coding sequence is TGTGCCTGGACAGATCTCTACGAGCAGTACTTC. Translation gives CAWTDLYEQYF. The J gene is TRBJ2-7, the V gene TRBV30, with unresolved D. The V gene lost 4 bases and the J gene lost 3 bases, with 7 bases spanning the gap. The V gene's germline CDR1 is GTSNPN and CDR2 SVGIG (reference sequence). This CDR3 contains 11 residues.

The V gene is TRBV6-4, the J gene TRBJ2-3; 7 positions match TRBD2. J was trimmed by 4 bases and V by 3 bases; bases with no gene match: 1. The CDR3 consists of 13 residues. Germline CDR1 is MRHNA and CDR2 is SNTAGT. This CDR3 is CASSDGGADTQYF. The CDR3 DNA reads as TGTGCCAGCAGTGATGGGGGGGCAGATACGCAGTATTTT.

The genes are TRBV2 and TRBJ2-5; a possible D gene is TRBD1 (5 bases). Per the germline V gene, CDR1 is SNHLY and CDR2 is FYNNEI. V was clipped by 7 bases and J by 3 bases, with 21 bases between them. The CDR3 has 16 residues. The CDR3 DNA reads TGTGCCAGCAAAGACCTCAGGGCACAGGATAAAGAGACCCAGTACTTC. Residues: CASKDLRAQDKETQYF. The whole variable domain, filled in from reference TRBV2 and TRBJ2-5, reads EPEVTQTPSHQVTQMGQEVILRCVPISNHLYFYWYRQILGQKVEFLVSFYNNEISEKSEIFDDQFSVERPDGSNFTLKIRSTKLEDSAMYFCASKDLRAQDKETQYFGPGTRLLVL.

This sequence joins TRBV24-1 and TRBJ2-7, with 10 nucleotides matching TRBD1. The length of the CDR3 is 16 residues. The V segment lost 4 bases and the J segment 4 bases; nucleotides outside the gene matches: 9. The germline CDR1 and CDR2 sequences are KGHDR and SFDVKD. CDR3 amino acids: CATSDLSTGGIYEQYF. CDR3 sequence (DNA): TGTGCCACCAGTGACCTTTCGACAGGGGGCATTTACGAGCAGTACTTC.

This CDR3 is CASSVAGGSGTGELFF. CDR3 DNA sequence: TGTGCCAGCAGCGTAGCGGGGGGGTCGGGCACCGGGGAGCTGTTTTTT. The V call is TRBV9, the J call TRBJ2-2; TRBD2 agrees at 8 bases. The CDR3 consists of 16 residues. The trim removed 0 bases at V and 4 bases at J, leaving 5 bases unmatched. CDR1 SGDLS and CDR2 YYNGEE come from the germline V gene.

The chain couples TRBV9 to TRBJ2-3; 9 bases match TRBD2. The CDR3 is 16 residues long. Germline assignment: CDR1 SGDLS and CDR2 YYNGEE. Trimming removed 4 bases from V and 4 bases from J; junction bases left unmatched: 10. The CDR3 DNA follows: TGTGCCAGCAGCCAGAGCGGACTAGCGTGGCCAGATACGCAGTATTTT. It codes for CASSQSGLAWPDTQYF.

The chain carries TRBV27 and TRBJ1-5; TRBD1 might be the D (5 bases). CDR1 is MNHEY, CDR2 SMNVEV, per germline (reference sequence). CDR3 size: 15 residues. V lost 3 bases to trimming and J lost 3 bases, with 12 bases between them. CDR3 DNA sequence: TGTGCCAGCAGTTTGAGCAGGGCCTACAATCAGCCCCAGCATTTT. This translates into CASSLSRAYNQPQHF.

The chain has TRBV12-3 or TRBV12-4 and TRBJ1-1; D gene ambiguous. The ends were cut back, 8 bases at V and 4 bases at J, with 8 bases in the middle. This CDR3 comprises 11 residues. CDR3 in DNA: TGTGCCAGCCACGTCGGCACTGAAGCTTTCTTT. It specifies CASHVGTEAFF.

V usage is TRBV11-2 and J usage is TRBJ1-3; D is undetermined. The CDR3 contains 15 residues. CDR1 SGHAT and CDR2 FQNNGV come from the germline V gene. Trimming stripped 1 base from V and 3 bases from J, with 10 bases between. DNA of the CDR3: TGTGCCAGCAGCTTAGGGGTCGGGGTTGGAAACACCATATATTTT. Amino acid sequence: CASSLGVGVGNTIYF.

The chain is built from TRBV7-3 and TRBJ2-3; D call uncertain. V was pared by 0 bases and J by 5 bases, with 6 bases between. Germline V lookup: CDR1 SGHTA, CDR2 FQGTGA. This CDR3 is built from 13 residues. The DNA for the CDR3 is TGTGCCAGCAGCTTAACGGCGGTAGATACGCAGTATTTT. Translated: CASSLTAVDTQYF.

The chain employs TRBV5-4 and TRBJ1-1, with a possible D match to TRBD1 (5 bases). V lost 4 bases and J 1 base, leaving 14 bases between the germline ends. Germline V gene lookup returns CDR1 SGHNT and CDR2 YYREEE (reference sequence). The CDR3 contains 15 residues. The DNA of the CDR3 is TGTGCCAGCAGCGCCTCGGGGGAAGGGAACACTGAAGCTTTCTTT. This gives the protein CASSASGEGNTEAFF.

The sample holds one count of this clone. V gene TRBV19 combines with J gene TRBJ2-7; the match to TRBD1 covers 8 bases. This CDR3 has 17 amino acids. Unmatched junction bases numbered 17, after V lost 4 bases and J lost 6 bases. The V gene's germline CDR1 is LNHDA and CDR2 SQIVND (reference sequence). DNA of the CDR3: TGTGCCAGTAGTAAACGCCTTCCGGCGGCAGGGGGCCGCGAGCAGTACTTC. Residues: CASSKRLPAAGGREQYF. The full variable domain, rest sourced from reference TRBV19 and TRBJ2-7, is DGGITQSPKYLFRKEGQNVTLSCEQNLNHDAMYWYRQDPGQGLRLIYYSQIVNDFQKGDIAEGYSVSREKKESFPLTVTSAQKNPTAFYLCASSKRLPAAGGREQYFGPGTRLTVT.

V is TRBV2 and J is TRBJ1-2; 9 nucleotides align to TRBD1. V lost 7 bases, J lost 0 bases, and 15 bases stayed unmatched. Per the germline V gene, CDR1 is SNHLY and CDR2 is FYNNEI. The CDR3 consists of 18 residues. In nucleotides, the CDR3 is TGTGCCAGCAAGCCGGGACAGGGATTATTTACCACTAACTATGGCTACACCTTC. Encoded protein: CASKPGQGLFTTNYGYTF.

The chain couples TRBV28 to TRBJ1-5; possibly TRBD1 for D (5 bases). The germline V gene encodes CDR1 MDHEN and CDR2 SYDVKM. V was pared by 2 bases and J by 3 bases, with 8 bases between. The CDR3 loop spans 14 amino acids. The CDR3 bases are TGTGCCAGCAGTTTAGGGGGGGACAATCAGCCCCAGCATTTT. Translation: CASSLGGDNQPQHF.